This T cell receptor (beta chain) was profiled in a study of T cell changes during pregnancy in multiple sclerosis (dated by TCRdb to about 2019). Background on the whole study: The study examined how the T cell repertoire changed over the course of pregnancy in women with multiple sclerosis.

The library came from the immunoSEQ multiplex PCR assay. In its TCRdb copy, this immuneACCESS table keeps in-frame sequences only and misses some clones. Where compared with another copy, unresolved V genes explain less than half of these, and the others have no known cause. The sample includes over 70,000 clones, with approximately 90% observed a single time. The biggest ten clones account for roughly 2% of the sample. As for this clone: Its antigen remains unidentified. One base away there is no much larger clone; base qualities are not given.

The source is a female donor in good health, enrolled as a control in a pregnancy study. The sequenced sample was peripheral blood, obtained in the first trimester of pregnancy.

The DNA sequence reads TGTGCCAGCAGCCCAAGACAGGGGGCAGCTTTCTTT. This translates into CASSPRQGAAFF. The chain was built from TRBV5-4 and TRBJ1-1; the central 10 bases match TRBD1. V loses 4 bases at its end and J loses 10 bases; junction bases beyond the gene matches: 4. Reading from cysteine to phenylalanine, the CDR3 counts 12 amino acids. The entry retains the CDR3 DNA only, 36 bases that are in frame from base 1. CDR1 and CDR2 are read off the germline V gene (reference sequence) as SGHNT and YYREEE.